A single sample gave rise to the 9 T cell receptor beta chains below, sequenced in a study of CD8 T cells in Susac syndrome (dated by TCRdb to between 2019 and 2020). The method was the immunoSEQ multiplex PCR assay. RNA was extracted using the RNeasy kit, and roughly 0.5 to 1 microgram was reverse transcribed with random hexamers. TCRdb trimmed the raw reads at Q25, called clones with MiXCR and kept productive beta chains. Records with the same CDR3 protein are collapsed into one entry carrying the most frequent genes and DNA. The sample records about 400,000 distinct CDR3 sequences, roughly 85% of which are singletons. The ten largest clones take up under 0.15% of the sample. The sample was CD8+ T cells from PBMCs. Every receptor here comes from a human donor with multiple sclerosis.

The chain recombines TRBV19 with TRBJ1-1; the D is unclear. Germline CDR1 is LNHDA and CDR2 is SQIVND (reference sequence). The CDR3 runs to 15 residues. Trimming pared 7 bases from V and 4 bases from J, leaving 19 bases between. The CDR3 DNA reads TGTGCCAGTACCGATCGCCCCGGCGGGAGCACTGAAGCTTTCTTT. The encoded protein is CASTDRPGGSTEAFF.

The rearrangement uses TRBV4-1 and TRBJ2-1; either TRBD1 or TRBD2 may fit D (5 bases each). V was pared by 2 bases and J by 0 bases, with 11 bases between. The V gene's germline CDR1 is MGHRA and CDR2 YSYEKL. This CDR3 contains 16 residues. This chain's CDR3 is CASSQYGASSYNEQFF. As DNA, the CDR3 is TGCGCCAGCAGCCAATACGGGGCGAGCTCCTACAATGAGCAGTTCTTC.

The V call is TRBV27, the J call TRBJ2-1; D is uncertain. Germline V gives CDR1 MNHEY, CDR2 SMNVEV (reference sequence). The germline V and J ends were trimmed by 7 bases and 4 bases, with 17 bases remaining between them. The CDR3 sequence is 15 residues long. CDR3 sequence reads: CASTLWLGSYNEQFF. The DNA of the CDR3 is TGTGCCAGCACCCTCTGGCTAGGTAGTTACAATGAGCAGTTCTTC.

The chain links TRBV2 to TRBJ1-6; the D gene is possibly TRBD1 (6 bases). CDR3 length: 14 residues. Looked up from germline, CDR1 is SNHLY and CDR2 is FYNNEI. The V and J ends lost 10 bases and 10 bases respectively, with 20 bases between them. CDR3 in amino acids: CAIRPRPGASPLHF. In nucleotides, the CDR3 is TGTGCCATACGGCCTCGGCCAGGGGCATCACCCCTCCACTTT.

CDR3 bases: TGTGCCAGCAAGGGGAGTTGGGGGGATCTTGGCTACACCTTC. Translating gives CASKGSWGDLGYTF. The V gene is TRBV6-5, the J gene TRBJ1-2, with a tentative D call TRBD1 (5 bases). The V and J ends lost 7 bases and 7 bases respectively, with 19 bases between them. The germline gives CDR1 MNHEY, CDR2 SVGAGI. The CDR3 has 14 residues.

The chain is built from TRBV7-2 and TRBJ2-2; 9 nucleotides match TRBD1. V was pared by 5 bases and J by 5 bases, with 6 bases of the junction left unmatched. This CDR3 spans 15 amino acids. Germline lookup yields CDR1 SGHTA and CDR2 FQGNSA. CDR3 nucleotide sequence: TGTGCCAGCAGCGCCTGGACAGGGGAAACCGGGGAGCTGTTTTTT. It specifies CASSAWTGETGELFF.

The chain recombines TRBV29-1 with TRBJ1-2; a possible D gene is TRBD1 (5 bases). Germline-derived CDR1 and CDR2 are SQVTM and ANQGSEA. The CDR3 spans 18 residues. V gave up 2 bases and J gave up 3 bases, with 25 bases separating them. CDR3 residues: CSVEPGLSSLYPDYGYTF. The DNA for the CDR3 is TGCAGCGTTGAACCAGGGCTCAGCTCCCTATATCCTGACTATGGCTACACCTTC.

V gene TRBV28 combines with J gene TRBJ1-2; possible D gene TRBD1, 5 bases. This CDR3 spans 15 amino acids. Trimming removed 5 bases at V and 4 bases at J, with 17 bases between. Germline values: CDR1 MDHEN, CDR2 SYDVKM. CDR3 sequence reads: CASSAGTERFYGYTF. As DNA, the CDR3 is TGTGCCAGCAGTGCCGGGACTGAGCGATTCTATGGCTACACCTTC.

The chain combines TRBV19 with TRBJ1-5, with TRBD1 matching over 7 bases. V shed 0 bases and J 7 bases; nucleotides not matched to a gene: 12. Germline CDR1 reads LNHDA; CDR2 reads SQIVND (reference sequence). The CDR3 is 17 residues long. The CDR3 coding sequence is TGTGCCAGTAGTATAGATCCTTGGACAGGCGTTTTCCAGCCCCAGCATTTT. It yields the protein CASSIDPWTGVFQPQHF.